A single TCR beta chain is shown here with its context. In the source study's methods: For nucleated cells, counts were estimated from reference gene primer amplification. The repertoire was sequenced with immunoSEQ multiplex PCR; TCRdb's copy has only in-frame clones and lacks some. V, J and clone size are those of that table, while D and trimming were read from the DNA. The sample lists 250,000 to 300,000 clones; 80% to 90% were seen once. The sample belongs to a study of blood T cell repertoires in COVID-19. The overall study: Acute-phase and convalescent COVID-19 samples originated in the United States, Italy and Spain.

V lost 7 bases, J lost 3 bases, and 16 bases lay in between. This CDR3 is built from 14 residues. From germline, CDR1 is MNHEY and CDR2 SVGAGI. This TCR derives from a woman in her forties or fifties who had recovered from COVID-19. The sample consisted of PBMCs or T cells enriched from blood (not recorded which). The V call is TRBV6-5, the J call TRBJ2-7, with TRBD2 as a possible D gene (6 bases). CDR3 in amino acids: CASTPRRDLYEQYF. In DNA form, the CDR3 reads TGTGCCAGCACCCCCCGGCGGGACCTCTACGAGCAGTACTTC.